Listed here are 20 T cell receptor beta chains from one sample, sequenced in a study of cytomegalovirus exposure and HLA in healthy donors. Using immunoSEQ multiplex PCR, the repertoire was profiled, and TCRdb retains in-frame clones only, with some absent. Here the sample spans 150,000 to 250,000 clones, around 83% being singletons. The sample consisted of PBMCs. The receptor source for this set is a woman aged 25-40 years in good health and CMV-seropositive.

This clone was detected only once. V and J are TRBV30 and TRBJ1-1; possible D gene TRBD1, 5 bases. V lost 5 bases and J lost 2, with 12 bases in between. Germline V lookup: CDR1 GTSNPN, CDR2 SVGIG (reference sequence). CDR3 length equals 13 residues. In DNA, the CDR3 is TGTGCCTGGTGCCCTCAGGGAAACACTGAAGCTTTCTTT. Translating gives CAWCPQGNTEAFF.

This chain joins TRBV29-1 and TRBJ1-2, with 9 bases identical to TRBD1. Germline CDR1 and CDR2: SQVTM and ANQGSEA. This CDR3 contains 15 residues. V gave up 3 bases and J gave up 4 bases; unmatched junction bases: 9. CDR3 bases: TGCAGCGTTGACGGGACAGGGAGGTTTAGCTATGGCTACACCTTC. Translating gives CSVDGTGRFSYGYTF.

This clone came up many times. J is TRBJ2-1 and V is TRBV4-1, with D perhaps matching TRBD2 (5 bases). The CDR3 spans 19 residues. Trimming took off 0 bases at V and 1 base at J, with 19 bases between the two ends. CDR1 and CDR2 from the germline V gene are MGHRA and YSYEKL. CDR3 loop: CASSQDLFGLLKSYNEQFF. The CDR3 DNA sequence: TGCGCCAGCAGCCAAGATTTGTTTGGACTTCTCAAATCCTACAATGAGCAGTTCTTC.

The rearrangement uses TRBV4-1 and TRBJ2-2; TRBD1 is a possible D gene (6 bases). The germline gives CDR1 MGHRA, CDR2 YSYEKL. The ends were cut back, 3 bases at V and 1 base at J, with 15 bases in the middle. The CDR3 length is 17 residues. Here the CDR3 DNA reads TGCGCCAGCAGCCAGTACTGGGGGCAGGGGAACACCGGGGAGCTGTTTTTT. Its protein product is CASSQYWGQGNTGELFF.

The chain uses TRBV6-1 and TRBJ2-2; perhaps TRBD1 as D (5 bases). The V gene's germline CDR1 is MNHNS and CDR2 SASEGT. The CDR3 contains 13 residues. Trimming shortened V by 5 bases and J by 4 bases, and 8 bases separated the two germline ends. CDR3 in DNA: TGTGCCAGCAGTACCCAGGGCACCGGGGAGCTGTTTTTT. Its translation is CASSTQGTGELFF.

This clone was seen a single time. The rearrangement links TRBV27 to TRBJ2-5; TRBD2 might be the D (6 bases). V was trimmed by 8 bases and J by 5 bases, leaving 15 bases between them. CDR3 length: 13 amino acids. Germline values: CDR1 MNHEY, CDR2 SMNVEV (reference sequence). The CDR3 region is CASRRDVSETQYF. The CDR3 DNA reads as TGTGCCAGCCGGAGGGATGTTTCGGAGACCCAGTACTTC.

This rearrangement joins TRBV5-6 to TRBJ1-4; no definite D call. V lost 4 bases and J 7 bases, leaving 8 bases between the germline ends. CDR1 is SGHDT and CDR2 is YYEEEE in the germline V gene. The CDR3 length is 12 residues. Here the CDR3 reads CASSRQSEKLFF. The CDR3 nucleotides are TGTGCCAGCAGCCGACAAAGTGAAAAACTGTTTTTT.

V usage is TRBV11-2 and J usage is TRBJ2-2; unclear D gene. Germline-derived CDR1 and CDR2 are SGHAT and FQNNGV. V was trimmed by 0 bases and J by 6 bases, leaving 5 bases between them. This CDR3 region has 13 residues. CDR3: CASSLDQAGELFF. The CDR3 DNA reads as TGTGCCAGCAGCTTAGATCAGGCCGGGGAGCTGTTTTTT.

The chain uses TRBV30 and TRBJ1-1; D remains ambiguous. The germline gives CDR1 GTSNPN, CDR2 SVGIG (reference sequence). Trimming took 0 bases from V and 3 from J, leaving 14 bases between them. The CDR3 loop spans 15 amino acids. The CDR3 DNA reads TGTGCCTGGAGTGTACGGTGGGAGTCAGACACTGAAGCTTTCTTT. This codes for CAWSVRWESDTEAFF.

This chain connects TRBV5-4 to TRBJ2-1; D unclear. The V end was cut by 0 bases, the J end by 5 bases, with 15 bases between. Germline loops: CDR1 SGHNT, CDR2 YYREEE (reference sequence). The CDR3 covers 16 residues. The CDR3: CASSLVDRRRNNEQFF. The DNA of the CDR3 is TGTGCCAGCAGCTTGGTAGATCGTCGCCGTAACAATGAGCAGTTCTTC. Drawing the rest from reference TRBV5-4 and TRBJ2-1, the complete variable domain is ETGVTQSPTHLIKTRGQQVTLRCSSQSGHNTVSWYQQALGQGPQFIFQYYREEENGRGNFPPRFSGLQFPNYSSELNVNALELDDSALYLCASSLVDRRRNNEQFFGPGTRLTVL.

This clone was found once. The rearrangement uses TRBV29-1 and TRBJ1-1; no clear D gene. Trimming removed 3 bases at V and 0 bases at J, with 5 bases between. CDR3 size: 12 residues. The V gene's germline CDR1 is SQVTM and CDR2 ANQGSEA. The CDR3 spells CSVDILNTEAFF. DNA for the CDR3: TGCAGCGTTGATATCCTGAACACTGAAGCTTTCTTT.

This clone appeared once. The rearrangement uses TRBV9 and TRBJ2-1, with TRBD2 matching over 7 bases. V lost 0 bases to trimming and J lost 5 bases; unmatched junction nucleotides: 5. The length of the CDR3 is 15 residues. Germline V gives CDR1 SGDLS, CDR2 YYNGEE. In DNA form, the CDR3 reads TGTGCCAGCAGCGTAGGCGGGAGCGCGAACAATGAGCAGTTCTTC. Translation gives CASSVGGSANNEQFF.

This clone has a single count. This CDR3 reads CASSANRGGRAFF. The CDR3 DNA reads TGTGCCAGCAGTGCCAACAGGGGAGGTCGAGCTTTCTTT. The chain recombines TRBV27 with TRBJ1-1, with TRBD1 matching over 7 bases. The CDR3 consists of 13 residues. The junction had 10 bases not matched to a gene; V was cut back by 5 bases and J by 10 bases. CDR1 and CDR2 (germline): MNHEY, SMNVEV (reference sequence).

The chain has TRBV15 and TRBJ1-2; D uncertain. Germline CDR1 reads LNHNV; CDR2 reads YYDKDF (reference sequence). V was cut by 8 bases and J by 4 bases, with 11 bases left in between. The CDR3 sequence is 12 residues long. The CDR3 nucleotides are TGTGCCACCGCGGGTGATTCCTATGGCTACACCTTC. Translating it yields CATAGDSYGYTF.

The chain employs TRBV28 and TRBJ1-3; TRBD1 aligns across 7 bases. V lost 6 bases and J lost 2; bases outside the gene matches: 7. The V gene's germline CDR1 is MDHEN and CDR2 SYDVKM. This CDR3 region has 15 residues. The CDR3 DNA sequence: TGTGCCAGCAGACCCGACAGGGCTGCTGGAAACACCATATATTTT. Translated: CASRPDRAAGNTIYF.

The chain combines TRBV5-1 with TRBJ1-2, with 9 bases matching TRBD1. Germline loops: CDR1 SGHRS, CDR2 YFSETQ. Trimming at V came to 4 bases and at J to 4 bases, leaving 11 bases not matched to a gene. The CDR3 consists of 16 residues. CDR3 loop: CASSQSPGTGIYGYTF. The CDR3 bases are TGCGCCAGCAGCCAGAGCCCCGGGACAGGGATCTATGGCTACACCTTC.

This clone came up once. This sequence joins TRBV2 and TRBJ2-5; 10 nucleotides align to TRBD1. The ends lost 9 bases at V and 7 bases at J; junction bases unmatched: 5. This CDR3 has 12 residues. CDR1 SNHLY and CDR2 FYNNEI come from the germline V gene. This CDR3 reads CARRQGAGTQYF. CDR3 DNA: TGTGCCAGACGACAGGGGGCGGGGACCCAGTACTTC.

This clone came up a few times. A junction boundary mismatches the germline segment, possibly from a read error. The CDR3 sequence is CASSIAGYGQGLNGYTF. The CDR3 nucleotides are TGTGCCAGCAGCATAGCCGGCTACGGACAGGGCCTCAATGGCTACACCTTC. V usage is TRBV7-9 and J usage is TRBJ1-2; the match to TRBD1 covers 8 bases. CDR1 is SEHNR and CDR2 is FQNEAQ in the germline V gene (reference sequence). This CDR3 is built from 17 residues. Drawing the rest from reference TRBV7-9 and TRBJ1-2, the complete variable domain is DTGVSQNPRHKITKRGQNVTFRCDPISEHNRLYWYRQTLGQGPEFLTYFQNEAQLEKSRLLSDRFSAERPKGSFSTLEIQRTEQGDSAMYLCASSIAGYGQGLNGYTFGSGTRLTVV.

The rearrangement uses TRBV29-1 and TRBJ2-3; possibly TRBD1 for D (6 bases). Per the germline V gene, CDR1 is SQVTM and CDR2 is ANQGSEA. The CDR3 extends over 11 amino acids. The V gene lost 7 bases and the J gene lost 2 bases, with 7 bases spanning the gap. The CDR3 DNA sequence: TGCAGCGGGGGACACACAGATACGCAGTATTTT. This sequence encodes CSGGHTDTQYF.

V is TRBV5-4 and J is TRBJ2-7; 12 bases fit TRBD2. The CDR3 has 15 amino acids. V lost 3 bases, J lost 2 bases, and 3 bases stayed unmatched. Germline values: CDR1 SGHNT, CDR2 YYREEE (reference sequence). CDR3 protein: CASSWRLAGAYEQYF. In DNA form, the CDR3 reads TGTGCCAGCAGCTGGCGACTAGCGGGGGCCTACGAGCAGTACTTC.